The T cell receptor (beta chain) described here comes from a study of cytomegalovirus exposure and HLA in healthy donors. On this clone itself: Its antigen is unidentified.

Germline CDR1 and CDR2: SGHTA and FQGNSA. The CDR3 is 17 amino acids. V shed 4 bases, J shed 5 bases, and the junction held 16 bases outside the gene matches. Primers: 60 Vbeta forward and 13 Jbeta reverse. Produced via immunoSEQ multiplex PCR; TCRdb's table is partial and in-frame only. Of over 100,000 clones in the sample, about 80% are singletons; the top ten hold more than 6%. Study-wide findings and caveats: Some V segments, TRBV6-2 and TRBV6-3 among them, were indistinguishable and were therefore excluded. Equally common other TCR beta chains were less clonally expanded than HLA-associated ones, a later analysis found. Most TCR sequences were seen very rarely across donors, but some public TCRs occurred in many. Among donors in an Asian-associated ancestry cluster, a later analysis reportedly found fewer N-insertions than the approximately 670-donor mean.

This rearrangement joins TRBV7-2 to TRBJ2-7, with 8 bases aligning to TRBD2. The sequenced sample consisted of PBMCs. This clonotype was obtained from a woman in her fifties or sixties in good health and CMV-seropositive. CDR3 in amino acids: CASSYTPGLGFRNEQYF. CDR3 nucleotides: TGTGCCAGCAGCTACACCCCGGGACTAGGGTTTAGGAACGAGCAGTACTTC.